The 26 T cell receptor beta chains below come from one sample, sequenced in a study of a mutant IDH1 vaccine in newly diagnosed glioma. Some clones are missing from TCRdb's copy, which holds only in-frame ones; the method was immunoSEQ multiplex PCR. The sample lists over 55,000 clones, less than 85% occurring once. As to time point: week 5, during vaccination. Each dose delivered 300 ug of mutant IDH1 20-mer peptide subcutaneously with imiquimod. Which antigens these TCRs recognize remains unknown. This sample comprised PBMCs, obtained from a glioma patient whose treatment included an IDH1 peptide vaccine. The receptors stem from a woman between 18 and 29 years old with glioma. Some clones in this sample may be carry-over from other donors' samples.

The DNA for the CDR3 is TGTGCCAGCAGCGCCGGGACTAGCGGATACGAGCAGTACTTC. Translated, it gives CASSAGTSGYEQYF. The V and J genes are TRBV9 and TRBJ2-7; TRBD2 matches 11 bases. Germline V gives CDR1 SGDLS, CDR2 YYNGEE. V lost 3 bases and J lost 4; bases outside the gene matches: 3. This CDR3 spans 14 amino acids.

V is TRBV7-2 and J is TRBJ1-2; 7 nucleotides match TRBD1. Germline V gives CDR1 SGHTA, CDR2 FQGNSA. The trim removed 1 base at V and 4 bases at J, leaving 6 bases unmatched. The CDR3 sequence is 15 residues long. This CDR3 reads CASSLEGRGFYGYTF. CDR3 bases: TGTGCCAGCAGCTTAGAAGGCAGGGGGTTCTATGGCTACACCTTC.

The chain uses TRBV4-1 and TRBJ1-1; TRBD1 matches at 9 bases. The CDR3 runs 15 residues. The V gene end was trimmed by 4 bases and the J gene end by 3 bases; junction bases not matched to a gene: 6. Germline values: CDR1 MGHRA, CDR2 YSYEKL. The CDR3 nucleotides are TGCGCCAGCAGCCCCTTCGGGACAGGGTACACTGAAGCTTTCTTT. The encoded protein is CASSPFGTGYTEAFF.

V is TRBV5-6 and J is TRBJ1-5; D is unclear. Trimming cost V 2 bases and J 7 bases, with 19 bases left between them. The CDR3 loop spans 16 amino acids. The V gene's germline CDR1 is SGHDT and CDR2 YYEEEE. The CDR3 here is CASSLRRSGVEQPQHF. CDR3 nucleotides: TGTGCCAGCAGCTTAAGGCGGTCCGGGGTGGAGCAGCCCCAGCATTTT. The full variable domain, rest sourced from reference TRBV5-6 and TRBJ1-5, is DAGVTQSPTHLIKTRGQQVTLRCSPKSGHDTVSWYQQALGQGPQFIFQYYEEEERQRGNFPDRFSGHQFPNYSSELNVNALLLGDSALYLCASSLRRSGVEQPQHFGDGTRLSIL.

The chain recombines TRBV4-1 with TRBJ2-3, with TRBD2 matching over 13 bases. Germline loops: CDR1 MGHRA, CDR2 YSYEKL. The ends lost 5 bases at V and 2 bases at J; junction bases unmatched: 7. This CDR3 is 17 amino acids long. CDR3 protein: CASSFRGLAGDTDTQYF. CDR3 DNA: TGCGCCAGCAGCTTCCGTGGACTAGCGGGAGACACAGATACGCAGTATTTT.

The CDR3 nucleotides read TGTGCCTGGAGTGTCGCCGGGACAGTAAGCGCTGAAGCTTTCTTT. Translation: CAWSVAGTVSAEAFF. This chain links TRBV30 with TRBJ1-1; 7 bases align to TRBD1. The V segment lost 0 bases and the J segment 6 bases; nucleotides outside the gene matches: 10. CDR3 length: 15 amino acids. CDR1 and CDR2 (germline): GTSNPN, SVGIG (reference sequence).

The chain joins TRBV7-2 to TRBJ1-1, with 11 bases that match TRBD1. Germline CDR1 is SGHTA and CDR2 is FQGNSA. The ends lost 4 bases at V and 1 base at J; junction bases unmatched: 5. CDR3 length: 16 amino acids. The chain's CDR3 is CASSSDRGRKNTEAFF. The CDR3 DNA reads as TGTGCCAGCAGCTCGGACAGGGGGCGCAAGAACACTGAAGCTTTCTTT.

This rearrangement joins TRBV9 to TRBJ1-6; 7 bases map to TRBD1. The V gene's germline CDR1 is SGDLS and CDR2 YYNGEE. CDR3 length: 13 residues. V dropped 4 bases and J dropped 10; count of bases not matched to a gene: 5. The CDR3 is CASSTGVRSPLHF. In nucleotides, the CDR3 is TGTGCCAGCAGCACAGGGGTCCGATCACCCCTCCACTTT. The full variable domain, completed using reference TRBV9 and TRBJ1-6, is DSGVTQTPKHLITATGQRVTLRCSPRSGDLSVYWYQQSLDQGLQFLIQYYNGEERAKGNILERFSAQQFPDLHSELNLSSLELGDSALYFCASSTGVRSPLHFGNGTRLTVT.

This clone is a singleton in its sample. The chain combines TRBV10-3 with TRBJ2-7; 14 nucleotides line up with TRBD2. The CDR3 contains 17 residues. J was trimmed by 5 bases and V by 0 bases; bases with no gene match: 6. Germline CDR1 is ENHRY and CDR2 is SYGVKD. CDR3 protein: CAISESGTSGSGHEQYF. CDR3 bases: TGTGCCATCAGTGAGTCGGGGACTAGCGGGAGTGGTCACGAGCAGTACTTC.

This clone appeared a few times. The chain joins TRBV5-1 to TRBJ2-1; 9 nucleotides match TRBD2. This CDR3 is built from 15 residues. With V trimmed by 2 bases and J by 8 bases, 8 bases remained unmatched. Per the germline V gene, CDR1 is SGHRS and CDR2 is YFSETQ. The CDR3 DNA reads TGCGCCAGCAGCTTCTTAGCGGGAGCAGCTGATGAGCAGTTCTTC. It encodes CASSFLAGAADEQFF.

The chain links TRBV6-6 to TRBJ2-3; D ambiguous. CDR1 is MNHNY and CDR2 is SVGAGI in the germline V gene (reference sequence). V was cut by 2 bases and J by 1 base, with 4 bases left in between. The CDR3 totals 13 residues. The CDR3 loop is CASSYRRTDTQYF. DNA for the CDR3: TGTGCCAGCAGTTACAGGCGCACAGATACGCAGTATTTT.

This rearrangement joins TRBV7-2 to TRBJ2-7, with D perhaps matching TRBD1 or TRBD2 (5 bases each). V lost 2 bases to trimming and J lost 3 bases, with 14 bases between them. Germline V gene lookup returns CDR1 SGHTA and CDR2 FQGNSA. This CDR3 spans 15 amino acids. CDR3 bases: TGTGCCAGCAGCTTATCCTGGGACGGAGACTACGAGCAGTACTTC. Amino acid sequence: CASSLSWDGDYEQYF.

The V and J genes are TRBV19 and TRBJ1-3; no firm D call. Between the trimmed V and J ends, which lost 9 bases and 0 bases, there was a span of 9 bases. The CDR3 loop spans 13 amino acids. Looked up from germline, CDR1 is LNHDA and CDR2 is SQIVND (reference sequence). The CDR3 bases are TGTGCCAGCCGGCGAAGCTCTGGAAACACCATATATTTT. Residues: CASRRSSGNTIYF.

The V call is TRBV2, the J call TRBJ2-1; maybe TRBD2 (5 bases). The CDR3 has 16 amino acids. V was shortened by 6 bases and J by 0 bases, with 15 bases between the two germline ends. The germline V gene has CDR1 SNHLY and CDR2 FYNNEI. Here the CDR3 reads CASRDGGTSSYNEQFF. As DNA, the CDR3 is TGTGCCAGCAGGGACGGAGGAACCAGCTCCTACAATGAGCAGTTCTTC.

V is TRBV25-1 and J is TRBJ1-5; D is ambiguous. The V gene lost 6 bases and the J gene lost 0 bases, with 3 bases spanning the gap. Germline V lookup: CDR1 MGHDK, CDR2 SYGVNS. The CDR3 spans 12 residues. CDR3 amino acids: CASRNSNQPQHF. The CDR3 DNA is TGTGCCAGCAGGAATAGCAATCAGCCCCAGCATTTT.

V gene TRBV7-6 combines with J gene TRBJ1-3; TRBD1 matches at 7 bases. V was pared by 5 bases and J by 0 bases, with 16 bases of the junction left unmatched. The CDR3 runs to 19 residues. Germline values: CDR1 SGHVS, CDR2 FNYEAQ. The CDR3 spells CASSPGGHRGKISGNTIYF. The CDR3 bases are TGTGCCAGCAGCCCCGGGGGGCACAGGGGTAAAATCTCTGGAAACACCATATATTTT. The full variable domain, with the rest looked up from reference TRBV7-6 and TRBJ1-3, is GAGVSQSPRYKVTKRGQDVALRCDPISGHVSLYWYRQALGQGPEFLTYFNYEAQQDKSGLPNDRFSAERPEGSISTLTIQRTEQRDSAMYRCASSPGGHRGKISGNTIYFGEGSWLTVV.

In the case of this clone: Other DNA sequences in this sample translate to the same CDR3. V usage is TRBV5-1 and J usage is TRBJ2-5; D possibly corresponds to TRBD1 (5 bases). This CDR3 comprises 13 residues. Per germline, CDR1 SGHRS and CDR2 YFSETQ. Trimming pared 2 bases from V and 4 bases from J, leaving 9 bases between. CDR3 DNA sequence: TGCGCCAGCAGCTTCGGGCAGGGAGAGACCCAGTACTTC. It is translated as CASSFGQGETQYF.

This chain links TRBV9 with TRBJ1-2; possibly TRBD1 for D (5 bases). This CDR3 region has 15 residues. V lost 0 bases and J 5 bases, leaving 14 bases between the germline ends. The V gene's germline CDR1 is SGDLS and CDR2 YYNGEE. The CDR3 DNA reads as TGTGCCAGCAGCGTAGTTGGGGCGGGCGTGTATGGCTACACCTTC. As protein: CASSVVGAGVYGYTF.

This clone occurred once. The rearrangement links TRBV29-1 to TRBJ1-1; D ambiguous. The CDR3 has 12 residues. In germline, CDR1 is SQVTM, CDR2 ANQGSEA. Trimming shortened V by 3 bases and J by 1 base, and 6 bases separated the two germline ends. The CDR3 nucleotides read TGCAGCGTTGATGAGGGGAACACTGAAGCTTTCTTT. Its protein is CSVDEGNTEAFF.

The gene calls are TRBV30 and TRBJ1-2; TRBD1 matches at 9 bases. This CDR3 has 13 residues. V shed 2 bases, J shed 8 bases, and the junction held 6 bases outside the gene matches. Germline CDR1 reads GTSNPN; CDR2 reads SVGIG (reference sequence). The CDR3 DNA follows: TGTGCCTGGAGTCTGGACAGGGGAGGGGGCTACACCTTC. As protein: CAWSLDRGGGYTF.

The rearrangement uses TRBV7-9 and TRBJ2-7; 7 bases map to TRBD2. Per the germline V gene, CDR1 is SEHNR and CDR2 is FQNEAQ (reference sequence). V was pared by 5 bases and J by 4 bases, with 5 bases of the junction left unmatched. The CDR3 runs 13 residues. CDR3 nucleotides: TGTGCCAGCAGCCGCGGGAGTACGTACGAGCAGTACTTC. Amino acids: CASSRGSTYEQYF.

This chain joins TRBV11-1 and TRBJ1-2; D is uncertain. CDR1 is SGHAT, CDR2 FQDESV, per germline (reference sequence). Trimming pared 5 bases from V and 4 bases from J, leaving 11 bases between. The length of the CDR3 is 13 residues. The CDR3: CASSTGPSYGYTF. The CDR3, as DNA: TGTGCCAGCAGCACCGGACCGAGCTATGGCTACACCTTC.

The gene calls are TRBV7-9 and TRBJ1-6; TRBD1 might be the D (5 bases). The CDR3 sequence is 13 residues long. Germline V gene data show CDR1 as SEHNR and CDR2 as FQNEAQ (reference sequence). V lost 5 bases, J lost 10 bases, and 12 bases lay in between. Here the CDR3 DNA reads TGTGCCAGCAGCCCCCTCAGGGACTCACCCCTCCACTTT. It is translated as CASSPLRDSPLHF.

This clone has only one observation. This chain connects TRBV6-5 to TRBJ2-1; TRBD1 aligns across 7 bases. The CDR3 is 14 residues long. From germline, CDR1 is MNHEY and CDR2 SVGAGI. J was trimmed by 5 bases and V by 2 bases; bases with no gene match: 3. CDR3 protein: CASSYGTVNNEQFF. CDR3 sequence (DNA): TGTGCCAGCAGTTACGGGACAGTAAACAATGAGCAGTTCTTC.

The genes are TRBV5-4 and TRBJ1-4; TRBD1 matches 9 bases. The CDR3 contains 16 residues. Germline trimming cut 0 bases from V and 5 bases from J; bases unmatched to any gene: 5. Looked up from germline, CDR1 is SGHNT and CDR2 is YYREEE (reference sequence). As DNA, the CDR3 is TGTGCCAGCAGCTTGGGACAGGGGGTAACGAATGAAAAACTGTTTTTT. The encoded protein is CASSLGQGVTNEKLFF.

The rearrangement links TRBV7-9 to TRBJ2-1; no firm D call. Trimming stripped 5 bases from V and 13 bases from J, with 3 bases between. The CDR3 extends over 8 amino acids. CDR1 and CDR2 (germline): SEHNR, FQNEAQ (reference sequence). DNA for the CDR3: TGTGCCAGCAGCCTACAGTTCTTC. It specifies CASSLQFF.